This entry is about one TCR beta chain. The data were taken from a study of blood T cell repertoires in COVID-19. Participants had their cohort set by participant-reported clinical history. Cohort 3 donors were reported recovered after two negative PCRs, clearance, or symptom resolution. Generated by immunoSEQ multiplex PCR, the TCRdb table keeps only in-frame clones and is missing some. The table records some 170,000 clones, 75% to 90% of them present only once. Trimming cost V 7 bases and J 6 bases; bases outside gene matches: 8. CDR1 and CDR2 from the germline V gene are MNHEY and SMNVEV (reference sequence). CDR3 size: 13 residues.

Sequencing used PBMCs or T cells enriched from blood (not recorded which). This chain links TRBV27 with TRBJ1-1, with 7 bases lining up with TRBD1. The TCR originated in a man aged 40-49 years who had recovered from COVID-19. The CDR3 loop reads CASKRGQKAEAFF. The CDR3 bases are TGTGCCAGCAAGAGGGGGCAGAAGGCTGAAGCTTTCTTT.